The rows below give T cell receptor beta chains drawn from one sample of a study of CD8 T cells in Susac syndrome. TCRdb re-analysed the immunoSEQ multiplex PCR reads in MiXCR, keeping a single row per CDR3 protein. The sample consists of 130,000 to 150,000 distinct CDR3 sequences, almost 96% of them appearing once. The sequenced material came from CD4+ T cells from PBMCs. The receptor source for this set is a human donor with Susac syndrome. Both conserved end residues are part of each CDR3. Fields, in order: V gene, clone size, J gene, D gene, CDR3 protein, CDR3 DNA. The D gene is left open where the match is weak. Rows give clone size only sometimes, using once, few, many, or a class for an expanded clone.

TRBV15	-	TRBJ2-4	TRBD2	CATSSSVLAGVKNIQYF	TGTGCCACCAGCAGCTCGGTACTAGCGGGGGTGAAAAACATTCAGTACTTC
TRBV3-1	-	TRBJ2-7	-	CASSLRDGAYEQYF	TGTGCCAGCAGCCTACGGGACGGAGCCTACGAGCAGTACTTC
TRBV7-9	-	TRBJ2-7	-	CASSFSAEQYF	TGTGCCAGCAGCTTTAGCGCCGAGCAGTACTTC
TRBV28	-	TRBJ1-2	-	CASSGDRFGYTF	TGTGCCAGCAGCGGTGACAGGTTTGGCTACACCTTC
TRBV29-1	-	TRBJ2-5	-	CSVVWESAKETQYF	TGCAGCGTTGTGTGGGAGAGTGCGAAAGAGACCCAGTACTTC
TRBV7-3	-	TRBJ2-1	-	CASSFSERGEQFF	TGTGCCAGCAGCTTCTCTGAACGGGGTGAGCAGTTCTTC
TRBV28	-	TRBJ1-5	-	CASSVKTQPQHF	TGTGCCAGCAGTGTAAAAACTCAGCCCCAGCATTTT
TRBV6-5	-	TRBJ2-6	-	CASSYSRYSGANVLTF	TGTGCCAGCAGTTACTCGAGGTACTCTGGGGCCAACGTCCTGACTTTC
TRBV29-1	-	TRBJ1-1	TRBD1	CSVSGTGFRNTEAFF	TGCAGCGTTTCCGGGACAGGGTTTCGGAACACTGAAGCTTTCTTT
TRBV5-1	-	TRBJ2-5	-	CASSLAVVGAQETQYF	TGCGCCAGCAGCTTGGCCGTGGTAGGGGCTCAAGAGACCCAGTACTTC
TRBV20-1	-	TRBJ1-4	-	CSAKGTVNEKLFF	TGCAGTGCAAAGGGGACGGTGAATGAAAAACTGTTTTTT
TRBV12-3/TRBV12-4	-	TRBJ2-7	-	CASSLGDVYEQYF	TGTGCCAGCAGCTTAGGGGATGTCTACGAGCAGTACTTC
TRBV11-2	-	TRBJ2-1	TRBD2	CASSLSSGRAVEQFF	TGTGCCAGCAGCTTATCCAGCGGGAGGGCCGTCGAGCAGTTCTTC
TRBV5-1	-	TRBJ1-2	-	CASSLAGSPNYGYTF	TGCGCCAGCAGCTTGGCGGGCAGCCCCAACTATGGCTACACCTTC
TRBV20-1	-	TRBJ2-1	-	CSASWAGYNEQFF	TGCAGTGCTAGTTGGGCAGGTTACAATGAGCAGTTCTTC
TRBV20-1	-	TRBJ1-1	-	CSARDLWGEAFF	TGCAGTGCTAGAGATTTATGGGGCGAAGCTTTCTTT
TRBV20-1	-	TRBJ2-4	-	CSARDFGAAKNIQYF	TGCAGTGCTAGAGATTTTGGTGCAGCCAAAAACATTCAGTACTTC
TRBV7-2	-	TRBJ2-1	TRBD2	CASSPLAGVANEQFF	TGTGCCAGCAGCCCTCTAGCGGGGGTAGCGAATGAGCAGTTCTTC
TRBV3-1	-	TRBJ2-7	-	CASSQGREQYF	TGTGCCAGCAGCCAGGGGCGCGAGCAGTACTTC
TRBV12-3/TRBV12-4	-	TRBJ2-2	-	CASSLVGANTGELFF	TGTGCCAGCAGTTTAGTCGGAGCGAACACCGGGGAGCTGTTTTTT
TRBV15	-	TRBJ2-1	TRBD2	CATSREGRLATFF	TGTGCCACCAGCAGAGAGGGACGACTAGCTACGTTCTTC
TRBV13	-	TRBJ2-1	TRBD2	CASSHRGGLGPSSYNEQFF	TGTGCCAGCAGCCATCGGGGGGGCCTAGGTCCCAGCTCCTACAATGAGCAGTTCTTC
TRBV2	-	TRBJ1-6	-	CASRLEGSGSPLHF	TGTGCCAGCCGTCTAGAAGGGAGTGGCTCACCCCTCCACTTT
TRBV3-1	-	TRBJ2-3	-	CASSQAFKSDTQYF	TGTGCCAGCAGCCAAGCGTTCAAATCAGATACGCAGTATTTT
TRBV12-3/TRBV12-4	-	TRBJ2-1	TRBD2	CASSLLGLGKFF	TGTGCCAGCAGTTTACTGGGACTAGGAAAGTTCTTC
TRBV27	once	TRBJ2-7	-	CASSLYGSNYEQYF	TGTGCCAGCAGTTTATATGGTAGCAACTACGAGCAGTACTTC
TRBV20-1	-	TRBJ2-1	-	CSARAGSGTEGMHEQFF	TGCAGTGCTAGAGCAGGTAGCGGAACGGAAGGGATGCATGAGCAGTTCTTC
TRBV29-1	-	TRBJ2-7	-	CSVVSGVEQYF	TGCAGCGTTGTATCGGGGGTCGAGCAGTACTTC
TRBV7-2	-	TRBJ2-3	-	CASSSSVTDTQYF	TGTGCCAGCAGCTCCTCAGTGACAGATACGCAGTATTTT
TRBV29-1	-	TRBJ2-5	-	CTVLGETQYF	TGCACCGTCTTAGGGGAGACCCAGTACTTC